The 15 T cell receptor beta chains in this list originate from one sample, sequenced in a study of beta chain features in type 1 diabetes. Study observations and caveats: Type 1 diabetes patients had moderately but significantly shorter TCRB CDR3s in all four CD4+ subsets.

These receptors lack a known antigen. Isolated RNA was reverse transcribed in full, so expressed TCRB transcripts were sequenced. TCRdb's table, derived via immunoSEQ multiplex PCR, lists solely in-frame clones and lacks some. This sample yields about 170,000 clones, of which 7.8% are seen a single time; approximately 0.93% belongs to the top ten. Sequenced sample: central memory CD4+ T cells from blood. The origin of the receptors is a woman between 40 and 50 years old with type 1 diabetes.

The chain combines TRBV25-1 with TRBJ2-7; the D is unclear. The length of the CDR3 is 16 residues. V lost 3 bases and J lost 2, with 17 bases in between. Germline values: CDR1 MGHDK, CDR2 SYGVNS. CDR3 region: CASSDSKPKLAYEQYF. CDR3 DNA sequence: TGTGCCAGCAGTGATTCCAAACCCAAGTTAGCCTACGAGCAGTACTTC.

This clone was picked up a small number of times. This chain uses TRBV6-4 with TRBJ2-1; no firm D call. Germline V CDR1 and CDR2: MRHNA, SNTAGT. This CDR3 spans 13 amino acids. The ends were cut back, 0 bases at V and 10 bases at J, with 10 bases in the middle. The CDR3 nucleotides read TGTGCCAGCAGTGACTCAAGACTCACCGAGCAGTTCTTC. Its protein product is CASSDSRLTEQFF.

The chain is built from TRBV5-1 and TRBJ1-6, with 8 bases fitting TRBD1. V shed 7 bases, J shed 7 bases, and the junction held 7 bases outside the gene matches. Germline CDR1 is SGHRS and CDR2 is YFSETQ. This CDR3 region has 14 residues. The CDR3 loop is CASGMWTGNSPLHF. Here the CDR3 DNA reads TGCGCCAGCGGTATGTGGACAGGGAATTCACCCCTCCACTTT. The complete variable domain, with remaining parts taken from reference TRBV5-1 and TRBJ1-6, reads KAGVTQTPRYLIKTRGQQVTLSCSPISGHRSVSWYQQTPGQGLQFLFEYFSETQRNKGNFPGRFSGRQFSNSRSEMNVSTLELGDSALYLCASGMWTGNSPLHFGNGTRLTVT.

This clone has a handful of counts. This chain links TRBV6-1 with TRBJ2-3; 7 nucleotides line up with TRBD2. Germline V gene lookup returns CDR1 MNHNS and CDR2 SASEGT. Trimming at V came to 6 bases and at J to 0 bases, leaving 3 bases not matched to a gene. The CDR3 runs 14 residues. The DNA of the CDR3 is TGTGCCAGCAGGATGACTAGCAGCACAGATACGCAGTATTTT. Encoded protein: CASRMTSSTDTQYF.

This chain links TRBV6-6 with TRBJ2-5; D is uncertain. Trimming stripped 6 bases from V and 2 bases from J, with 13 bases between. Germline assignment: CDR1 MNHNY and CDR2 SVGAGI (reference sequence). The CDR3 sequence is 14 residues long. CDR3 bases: TGTGCCAGCAGCCGAACAGAAGTTCAAGAGACCCAGTACTTC. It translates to CASSRTEVQETQYF.

CDR3 nucleotide sequence: TGTGCCAGCAGTTACCGGGTCCTATCCAACACTGAAGCTTTCTTT. Protein sequence: CASSYRVLSNTEAFF. The chain joins TRBV6-5 to TRBJ1-1; D remains unclear. The germline V gene encodes CDR1 MNHEY and CDR2 SVGAGI. This CDR3 has 15 residues. V lost 2 bases and J 2 bases, leaving 12 bases between the germline ends.

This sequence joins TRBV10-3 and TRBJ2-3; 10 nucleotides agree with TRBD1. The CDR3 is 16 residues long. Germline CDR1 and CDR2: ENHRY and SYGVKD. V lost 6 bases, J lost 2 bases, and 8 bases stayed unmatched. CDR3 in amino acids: CAIRDRDRGPTDTQYF. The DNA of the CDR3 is TGTGCCATCAGAGACCGGGACAGGGGTCCCACAGATACGCAGTATTTT.

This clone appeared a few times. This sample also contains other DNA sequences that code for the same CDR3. DNA for the CDR3: TGTGCCATCAGTGAGTCGACTAGCGGGAGCAATGAGCAGTTCTTC. As protein: CAISESTSGSNEQFF. V gene TRBV10-3 combines with J gene TRBJ2-1; 12 bases are shared with TRBD2. The CDR3 has 15 amino acids. Germline lookup yields CDR1 ENHRY and CDR2 SYGVKD. Trimming at V came to 0 bases and at J to 6 bases, leaving 0 bases not matched to a gene.

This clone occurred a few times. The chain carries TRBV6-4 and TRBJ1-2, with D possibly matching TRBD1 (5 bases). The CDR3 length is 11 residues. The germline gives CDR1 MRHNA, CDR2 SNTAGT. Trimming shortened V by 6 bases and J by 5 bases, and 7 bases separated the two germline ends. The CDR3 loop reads CASRQGYGYTF. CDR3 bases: TGTGCCAGCAGGCAGGGTTATGGCTACACCTTC.

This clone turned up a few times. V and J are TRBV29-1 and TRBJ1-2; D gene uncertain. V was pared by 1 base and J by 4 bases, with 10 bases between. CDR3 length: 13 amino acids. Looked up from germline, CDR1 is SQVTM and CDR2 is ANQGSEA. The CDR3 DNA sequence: TGCAGCGTTGAAGGGCAGGCAGGCTATGGCTACACCTTC. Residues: CSVEGQAGYGYTF.

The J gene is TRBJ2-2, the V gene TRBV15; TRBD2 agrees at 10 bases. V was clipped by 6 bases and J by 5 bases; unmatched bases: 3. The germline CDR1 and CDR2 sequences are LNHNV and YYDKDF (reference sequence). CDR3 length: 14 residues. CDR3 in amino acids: CATRIAGGTGELFF. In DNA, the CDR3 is TGTGCCACCAGAATAGCGGGAGGAACCGGGGAGCTGTTTTTT.

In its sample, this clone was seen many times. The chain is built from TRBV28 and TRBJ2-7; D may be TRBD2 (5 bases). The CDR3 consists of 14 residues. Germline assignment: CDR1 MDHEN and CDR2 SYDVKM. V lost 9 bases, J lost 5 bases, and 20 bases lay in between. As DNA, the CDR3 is TGTGCCAGTAACGGGGTGGGAGCGTTACACGAGCAGTACTTC. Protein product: CASNGVGALHEQYF.

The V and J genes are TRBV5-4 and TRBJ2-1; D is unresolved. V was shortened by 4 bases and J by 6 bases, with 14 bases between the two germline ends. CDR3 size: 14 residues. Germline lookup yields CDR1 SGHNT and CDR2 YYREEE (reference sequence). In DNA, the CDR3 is TGTGCCAGCAGCCAGGAACCCCGGTTCAATGAGCAGTTCTTC. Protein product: CASSQEPRFNEQFF.

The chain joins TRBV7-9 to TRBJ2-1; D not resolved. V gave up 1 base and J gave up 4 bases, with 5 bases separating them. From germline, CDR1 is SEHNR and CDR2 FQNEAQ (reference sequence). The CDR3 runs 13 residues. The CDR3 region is CASSLGSYNEQFF. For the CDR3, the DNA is TGTGCCAGCAGCTTAGGCAGTTACAATGAGCAGTTCTTC.

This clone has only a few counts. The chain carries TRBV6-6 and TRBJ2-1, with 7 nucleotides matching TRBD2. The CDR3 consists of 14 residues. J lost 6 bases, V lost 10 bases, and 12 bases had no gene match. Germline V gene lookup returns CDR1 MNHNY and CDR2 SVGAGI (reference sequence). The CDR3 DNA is TGTGCCACTACTTCAGCGGGGTCTATCAATGAGCAGTTCTTC. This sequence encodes CATTSAGSINEQFF.